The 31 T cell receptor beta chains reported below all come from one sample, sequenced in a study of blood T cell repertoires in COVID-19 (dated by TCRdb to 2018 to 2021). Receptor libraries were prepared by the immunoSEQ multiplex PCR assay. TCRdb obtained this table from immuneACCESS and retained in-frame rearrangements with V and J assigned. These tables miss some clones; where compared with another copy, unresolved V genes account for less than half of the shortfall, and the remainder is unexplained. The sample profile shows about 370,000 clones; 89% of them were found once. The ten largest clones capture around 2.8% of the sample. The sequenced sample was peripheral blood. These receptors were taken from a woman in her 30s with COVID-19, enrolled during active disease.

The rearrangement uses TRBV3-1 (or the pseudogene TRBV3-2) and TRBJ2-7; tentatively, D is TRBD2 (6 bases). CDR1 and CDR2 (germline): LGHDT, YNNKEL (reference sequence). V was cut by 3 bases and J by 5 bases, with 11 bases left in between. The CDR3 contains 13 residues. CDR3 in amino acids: CASSQAGLDEQYF. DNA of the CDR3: TGTGCCAGCAGCCAGGCGGGGTTGGACGAGCAGTACTTC.

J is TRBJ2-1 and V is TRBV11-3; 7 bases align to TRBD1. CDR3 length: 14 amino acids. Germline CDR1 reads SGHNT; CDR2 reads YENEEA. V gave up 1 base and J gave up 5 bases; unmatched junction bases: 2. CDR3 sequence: CASSLGTGDNEQFF. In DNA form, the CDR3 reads TGTGCCAGCAGCTTAGGAACAGGGGACAATGAGCAGTTCTTC. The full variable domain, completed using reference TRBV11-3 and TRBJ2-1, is EAGVVQSPRYKIIEKKQPVAFWCNPISGHNTLYWYLQNLGQGPELLIRYENEEAVDDSQLPKDRFSAERLKGVDSTLKIQPAELGDSAVYLCASSLGTGDNEQFFGPGTRLTVL.

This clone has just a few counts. CDR3 sequence reads: CASSPASGGSEETQYF. As DNA, the CDR3 is TGTGCCAGCAGCCCCGCTAGCGGGGGATCCGAAGAGACCCAGTACTTC. The genes are TRBV7-9 and TRBJ2-5, with 10 nucleotides matching TRBD2. This CDR3 has 16 residues. The V and J ends lost 5 bases and 3 bases, in that order; junction bases with no gene match: 9. Per germline, CDR1 SEHNR and CDR2 FQNEAQ (reference sequence).

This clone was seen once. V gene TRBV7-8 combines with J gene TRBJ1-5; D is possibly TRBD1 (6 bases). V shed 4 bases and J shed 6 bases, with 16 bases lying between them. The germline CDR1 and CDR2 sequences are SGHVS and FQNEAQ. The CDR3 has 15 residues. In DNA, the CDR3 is TGTGCCAGCAGCTCCGGTCGGGGGGCTGGTCAGCCCCAGCATTTT. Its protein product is CASSSGRGAGQPQHF.

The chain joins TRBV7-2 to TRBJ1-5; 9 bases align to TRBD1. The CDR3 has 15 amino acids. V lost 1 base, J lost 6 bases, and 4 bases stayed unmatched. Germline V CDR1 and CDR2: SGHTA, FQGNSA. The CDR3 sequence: CASSLGDRAGQPQHF. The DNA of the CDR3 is TGTGCCAGCAGCTTAGGGGACAGGGCGGGTCAGCCCCAGCATTTT.

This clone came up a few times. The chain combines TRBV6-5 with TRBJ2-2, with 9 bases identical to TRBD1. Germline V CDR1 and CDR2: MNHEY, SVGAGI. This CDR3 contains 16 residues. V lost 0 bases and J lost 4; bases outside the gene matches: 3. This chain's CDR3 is CASSYSDRGPTGELFF. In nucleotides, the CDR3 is TGTGCCAGCAGTTACTCGGACAGGGGCCCCACCGGGGAGCTGTTTTTT.

The CDR3 sequence: CASSVDGSGGGYTF. CDR3 DNA sequence: TGTGCCAGCAGCGTAGACGGGAGTGGGGGTGGCTACACCTTC. This chain links TRBV9 with TRBJ1-2; D possibly corresponds to TRBD1 (5 bases). V dropped 0 bases and J dropped 7 bases, with 13 bases sitting between them. From germline, CDR1 is SGDLS and CDR2 YYNGEE. The CDR3 is 14 residues long.

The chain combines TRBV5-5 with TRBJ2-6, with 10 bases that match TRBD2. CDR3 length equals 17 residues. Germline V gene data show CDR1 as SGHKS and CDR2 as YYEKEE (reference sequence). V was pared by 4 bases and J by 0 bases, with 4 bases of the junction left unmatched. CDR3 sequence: CASSPAGGRSGANVLTF. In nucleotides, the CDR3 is TGTGCCAGCAGCCCAGCGGGGGGGCGCTCTGGGGCCAACGTCCTGACTTTC.

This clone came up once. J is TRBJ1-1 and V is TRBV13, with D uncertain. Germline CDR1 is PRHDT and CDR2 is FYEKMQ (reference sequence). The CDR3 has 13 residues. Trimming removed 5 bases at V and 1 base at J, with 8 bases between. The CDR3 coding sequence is TGTGCCAGCAGCCGTGAGGAGAACACTGAAGCTTTCTTT. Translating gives CASSREENTEAFF. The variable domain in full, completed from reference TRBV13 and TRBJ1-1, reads AAGVIQSPRHLIKEKRETATLKCYPIPRHDTVYWYQQGPGQDPQFLISFYEKMQSDKGSIPDRFSAQQFSDYHSELNMSSLELGDSALYFCASSREENTEAFFGQGTRLTVV.

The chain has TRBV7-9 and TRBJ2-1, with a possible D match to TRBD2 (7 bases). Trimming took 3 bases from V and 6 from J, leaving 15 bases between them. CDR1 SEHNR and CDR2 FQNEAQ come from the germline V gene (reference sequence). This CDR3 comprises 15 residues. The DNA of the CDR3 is TGTGCCAGCAGCTTCAAGGGAGGGACATCCAATGAGCAGTTCTTC. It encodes CASSFKGGTSNEQFF.

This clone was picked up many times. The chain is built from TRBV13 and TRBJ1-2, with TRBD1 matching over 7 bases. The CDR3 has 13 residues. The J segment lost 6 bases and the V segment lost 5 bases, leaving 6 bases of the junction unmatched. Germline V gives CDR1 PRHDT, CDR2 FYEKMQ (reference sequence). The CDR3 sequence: CASSRDSQDGYTF. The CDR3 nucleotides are TGTGCCAGCAGCCGGGACAGTCAAGATGGCTACACCTTC.

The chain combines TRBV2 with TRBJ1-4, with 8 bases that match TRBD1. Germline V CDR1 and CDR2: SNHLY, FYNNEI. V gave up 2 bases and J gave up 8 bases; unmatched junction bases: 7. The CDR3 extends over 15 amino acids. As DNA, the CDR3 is TGTGCCAGCAGTGAACGACAGGGGCGAGGGGAAAAACTGTTTTTT. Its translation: CASSERQGRGEKLFF.

CDR3 sequence reads: CASSLWSGPVRQPQHF. Written as DNA, the CDR3 is TGTGCCAGCAGCTTATGGTCTGGGCCCGTGCGTCAGCCCCAGCATTTT. The rearrangement uses TRBV5-8 and TRBJ1-5; D gene uncertain. The V gene's germline CDR1 is SGHTS and CDR2 YDEGEE. Between the trimmed V and J ends, which lost 2 bases and 6 bases, there was a span of 18 bases. The CDR3 runs 16 residues.

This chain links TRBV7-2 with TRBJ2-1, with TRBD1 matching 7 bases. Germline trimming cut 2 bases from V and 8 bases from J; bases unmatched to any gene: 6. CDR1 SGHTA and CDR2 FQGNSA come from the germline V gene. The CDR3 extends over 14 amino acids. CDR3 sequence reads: CASSLYQGDYEQFF. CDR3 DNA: TGTGCCAGCAGCTTATATCAGGGGGATTATGAGCAGTTCTTC.

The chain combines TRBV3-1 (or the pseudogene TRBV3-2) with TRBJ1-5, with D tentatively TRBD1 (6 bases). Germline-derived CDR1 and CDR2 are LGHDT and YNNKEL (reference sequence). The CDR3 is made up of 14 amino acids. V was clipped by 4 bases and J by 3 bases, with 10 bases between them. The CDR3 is CASSLQGYNQPQHF. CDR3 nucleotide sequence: TGTGCCAGCAGCCTTCAGGGGTACAATCAGCCCCAGCATTTT.

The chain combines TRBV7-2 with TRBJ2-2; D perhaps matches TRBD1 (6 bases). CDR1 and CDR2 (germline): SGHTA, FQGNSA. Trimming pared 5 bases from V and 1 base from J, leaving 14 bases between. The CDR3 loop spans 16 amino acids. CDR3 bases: TGTGCCAGCAGCCGTAGGTGGACAGAGAACACCGGGGAGCTGTTTTTT. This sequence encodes CASSRRWTENTGELFF. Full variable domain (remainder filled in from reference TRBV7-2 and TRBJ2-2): GAGVSQSPSNKVTEKGKDVELRCDPISGHTALYWYRQSLGQGLEFLIYFQGNSAPDKSGLPSDRFSAERTGGSVSTLTIQRTQQEDSAVYLCASSRRWTENTGELFFGEGSRLTVL.

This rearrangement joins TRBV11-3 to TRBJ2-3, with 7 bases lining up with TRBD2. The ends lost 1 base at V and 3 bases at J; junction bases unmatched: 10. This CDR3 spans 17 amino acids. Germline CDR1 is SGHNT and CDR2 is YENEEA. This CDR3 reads CASSLALGLADTDTQYF. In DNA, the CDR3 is TGTGCCAGCAGCTTAGCGTTGGGGCTAGCGGATACAGATACGCAGTATTTT.

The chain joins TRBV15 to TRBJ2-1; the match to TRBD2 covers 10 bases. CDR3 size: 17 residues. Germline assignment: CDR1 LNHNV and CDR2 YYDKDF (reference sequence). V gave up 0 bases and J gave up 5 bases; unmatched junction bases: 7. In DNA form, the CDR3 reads TGTGCCACCAGCAGAGATTGGCTAGCGGGGGCCCACAATGAGCAGTTCTTC. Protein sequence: CATSRDWLAGAHNEQFF. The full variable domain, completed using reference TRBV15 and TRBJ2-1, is DAMVIQNPRYQVTQFGKPVTLSCSQTLNHNVMYWYQQKSSQAPKLLFHYYDKDFNNEADTPDNFQSRRPNTSFCFLDIRSPGLGDTAMYLCATSRDWLAGAHNEQFFGPGTRLTVL.

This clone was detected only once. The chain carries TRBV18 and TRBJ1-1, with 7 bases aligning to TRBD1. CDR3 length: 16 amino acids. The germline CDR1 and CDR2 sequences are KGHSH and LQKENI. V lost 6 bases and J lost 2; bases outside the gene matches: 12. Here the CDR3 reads CASSVQQGQINTEAFF. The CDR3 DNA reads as TGTGCCAGCTCCGTACAACAGGGGCAGATTAACACTGAAGCTTTCTTT.

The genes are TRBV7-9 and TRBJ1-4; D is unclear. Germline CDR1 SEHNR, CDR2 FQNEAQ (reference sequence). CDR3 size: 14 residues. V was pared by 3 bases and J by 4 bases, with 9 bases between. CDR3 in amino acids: CASSFSVVNEKLFF. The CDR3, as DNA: TGTGCCAGCAGCTTCTCCGTAGTTAATGAAAAACTGTTTTTT.

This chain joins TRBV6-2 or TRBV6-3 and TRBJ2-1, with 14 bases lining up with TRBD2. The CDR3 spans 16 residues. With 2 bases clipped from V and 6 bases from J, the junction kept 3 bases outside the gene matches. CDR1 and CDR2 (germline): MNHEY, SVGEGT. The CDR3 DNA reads TGTGCCAGCAGTTACCCGGGACTAGCGGGAGCCAATGAGCAGTTCTTC. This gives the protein CASSYPGLAGANEQFF.

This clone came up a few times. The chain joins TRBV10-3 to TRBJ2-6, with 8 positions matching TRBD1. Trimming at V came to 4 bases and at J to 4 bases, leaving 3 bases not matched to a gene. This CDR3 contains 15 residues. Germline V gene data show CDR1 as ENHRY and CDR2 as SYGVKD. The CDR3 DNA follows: TGTGCCATCAGTGGGACAGGGTTCGGGGCCAACGTCCTGACTTTC. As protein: CAISGTGFGANVLTF.

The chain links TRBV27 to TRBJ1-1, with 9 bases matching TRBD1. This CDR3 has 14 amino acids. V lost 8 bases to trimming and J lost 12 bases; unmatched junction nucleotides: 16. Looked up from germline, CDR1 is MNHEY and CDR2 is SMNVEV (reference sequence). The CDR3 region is CASATLPGQGVSFF. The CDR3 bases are TGTGCCAGCGCAACACTGCCGGGACAGGGTGTATCTTTCTTT.

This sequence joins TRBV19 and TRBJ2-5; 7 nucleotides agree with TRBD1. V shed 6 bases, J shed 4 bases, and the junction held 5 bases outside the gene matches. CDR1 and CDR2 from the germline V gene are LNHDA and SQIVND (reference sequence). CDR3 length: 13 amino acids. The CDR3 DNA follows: TGTGCCAGTAGCCTAACAGGGGCAGAGACCCAGTACTTC. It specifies CASSLTGAETQYF.

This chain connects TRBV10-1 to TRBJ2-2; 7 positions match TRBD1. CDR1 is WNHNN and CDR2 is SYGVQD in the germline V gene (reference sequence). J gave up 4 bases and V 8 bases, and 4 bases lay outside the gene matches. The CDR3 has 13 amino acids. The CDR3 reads CASSGTATGELFF. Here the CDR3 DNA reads TGCGCCAGCTCAGGGACAGCCACCGGGGAGCTGTTTTTT.

CDR3 residues: CASSTTPEQGFSHF. DNA of the CDR3: TGTGCCAGCTCAACGACCCCAGAACAGGGATTTTCGCATTTT. V gene TRBV18 combines with J gene TRBJ1-5; maybe TRBD1 (6 bases). CDR3 length: 14 residues. CDR1 is KGHSH, CDR2 LQKENI, per germline. Between the trimmed V and J ends, which lost 5 bases and 15 bases, there was a span of 23 bases.

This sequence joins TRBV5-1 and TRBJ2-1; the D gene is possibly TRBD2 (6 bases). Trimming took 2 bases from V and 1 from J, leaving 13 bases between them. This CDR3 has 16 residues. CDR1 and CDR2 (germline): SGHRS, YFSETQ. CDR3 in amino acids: CASSFTTGASYNEQFF. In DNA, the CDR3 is TGCGCCAGCAGCTTTACGACGGGAGCGTCCTACAATGAGCAGTTCTTC.

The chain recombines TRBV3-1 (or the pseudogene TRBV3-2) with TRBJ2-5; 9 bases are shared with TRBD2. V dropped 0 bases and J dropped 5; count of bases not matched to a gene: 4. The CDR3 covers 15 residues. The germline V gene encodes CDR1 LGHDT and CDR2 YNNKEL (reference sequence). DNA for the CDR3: TGTGCCAGCAGCCAAGACGATAGCGGGAGCGAGACCCAGTACTTC. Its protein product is CASSQDDSGSETQYF.

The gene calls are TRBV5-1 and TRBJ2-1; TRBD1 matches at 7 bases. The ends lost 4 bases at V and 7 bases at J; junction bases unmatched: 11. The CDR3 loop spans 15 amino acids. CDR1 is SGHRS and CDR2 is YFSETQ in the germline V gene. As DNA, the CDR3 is TGCGCCAGCAGCACTGGGACAGTCCCCGGGAATGAGCAGTTCTTC. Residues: CASSTGTVPGNEQFF.

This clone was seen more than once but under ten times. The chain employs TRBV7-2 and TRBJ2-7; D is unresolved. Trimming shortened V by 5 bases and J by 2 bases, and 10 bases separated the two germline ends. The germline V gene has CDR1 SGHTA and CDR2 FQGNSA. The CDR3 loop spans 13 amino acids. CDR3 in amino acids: CASSPSEAYEQYV. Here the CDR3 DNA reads TGTGCCAGCAGCCCAAGCGAGGCCTACGAGCAGTACGTC.

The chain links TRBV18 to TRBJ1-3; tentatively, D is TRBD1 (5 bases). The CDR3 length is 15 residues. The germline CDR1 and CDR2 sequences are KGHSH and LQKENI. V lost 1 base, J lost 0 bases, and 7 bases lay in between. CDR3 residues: CASSPRGLSGNTIYF. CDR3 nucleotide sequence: TGTGCCAGCTCACCACGGGGCCTCTCTGGAAACACCATATATTTT.